The sequence of this T cell receptor (beta chain) was determined in a study of cytomegalovirus exposure and HLA in healthy donors. Details on this clone: Its antigen is not known.

The CDR3 length is 12 residues. From germline, CDR1 is SQVTM and CDR2 ANQGSEA. Study-wide results and caveats: CMV antigen specificity of a few CMV-associated chains was confirmed in vitro.

Primers for the PCR totalled 60 Vbeta and 13 Jbeta. Produced via immunoSEQ multiplex PCR; TCRdb's table is partial and in-frame only. In all, the sample yields roughly 80,000 clones. Sequencing input: PBMCs. This chain links TRBV29-1 with TRBJ2-5, with D hard to call. The DNA end is more similar to TRBJ2-7, so the J call may be wrong. The sequence was obtained from a man aged 45-60 years in good health and CMV-seronegative. CDR3 DNA: TGCAGCGTTATTGACGATGGGCGCGAGCAGTACTTC. The encoded protein is CSVIDDGREQYF.